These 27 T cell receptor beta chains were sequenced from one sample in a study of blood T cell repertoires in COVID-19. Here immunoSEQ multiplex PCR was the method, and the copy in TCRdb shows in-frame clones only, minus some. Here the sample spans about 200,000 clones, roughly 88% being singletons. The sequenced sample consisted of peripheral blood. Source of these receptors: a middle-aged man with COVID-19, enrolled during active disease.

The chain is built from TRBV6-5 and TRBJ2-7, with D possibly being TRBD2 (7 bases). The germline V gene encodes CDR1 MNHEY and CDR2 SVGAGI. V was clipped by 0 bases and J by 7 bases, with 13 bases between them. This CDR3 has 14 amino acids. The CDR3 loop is CASSYSRTRGEQYF. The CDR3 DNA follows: TGTGCCAGCAGTTACTCGCGGACTAGGGGGGAGCAGTACTTC.

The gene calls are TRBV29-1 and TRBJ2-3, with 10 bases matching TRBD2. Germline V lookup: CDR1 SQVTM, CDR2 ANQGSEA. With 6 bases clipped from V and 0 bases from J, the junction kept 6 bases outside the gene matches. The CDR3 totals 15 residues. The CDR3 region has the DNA TGCAGCGTGGAAAGAGCGGGAGGGAGCACAGATACGCAGTATTTT. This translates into CSVERAGGSTDTQYF.

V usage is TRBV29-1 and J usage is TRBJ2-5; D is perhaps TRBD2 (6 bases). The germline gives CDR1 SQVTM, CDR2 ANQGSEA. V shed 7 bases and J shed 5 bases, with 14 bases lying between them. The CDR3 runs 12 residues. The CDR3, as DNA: TGCAGCGCCCCGGACGGAGGGGAGACCCAGTACTTC. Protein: CSAPDGGETQYF.

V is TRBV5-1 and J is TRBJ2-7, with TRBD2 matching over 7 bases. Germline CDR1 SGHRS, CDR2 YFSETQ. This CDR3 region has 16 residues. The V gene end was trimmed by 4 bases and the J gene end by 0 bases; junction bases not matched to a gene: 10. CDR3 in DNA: TGCGCCAGCAGCCTGGGAGGGAGCCCGAGCTCCTACGAGCAGTACTTC. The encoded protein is CASSLGGSPSSYEQYF.

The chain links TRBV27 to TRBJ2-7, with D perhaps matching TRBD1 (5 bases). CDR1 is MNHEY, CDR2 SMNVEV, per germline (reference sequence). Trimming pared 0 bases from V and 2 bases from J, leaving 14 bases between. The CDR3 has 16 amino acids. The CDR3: CASSLSPGRLPYEQYF. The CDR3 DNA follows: TGTGCCAGCAGTTTATCCCCAGGGCGCCTCCCCTACGAGCAGTACTTC.

The CDR3 DNA follows: TGCGCCAGCAGCTTGGCCGGGACTAGCGGCGTGAACTACGAGCAGTACTTC. This encodes CASSLAGTSGVNYEQYF. The chain is built from TRBV5-1 and TRBJ2-7, with TRBD2 matching 11 bases. Germline trimming cut 0 bases from V and 3 bases from J; bases unmatched to any gene: 8. The V gene's germline CDR1 is SGHRS and CDR2 YFSETQ. The CDR3 covers 17 residues.

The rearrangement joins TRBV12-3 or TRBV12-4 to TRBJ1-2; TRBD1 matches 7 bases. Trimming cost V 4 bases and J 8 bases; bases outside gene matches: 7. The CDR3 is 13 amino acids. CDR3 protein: CASSSPGTAGYTF. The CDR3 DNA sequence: TGTGCCAGCAGTTCACCAGGGACAGCCGGCTACACCTTC.

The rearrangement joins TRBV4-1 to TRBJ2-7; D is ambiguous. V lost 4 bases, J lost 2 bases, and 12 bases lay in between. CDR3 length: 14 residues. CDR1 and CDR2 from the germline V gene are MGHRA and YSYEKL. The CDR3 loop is CASSPEIRTYEQYF. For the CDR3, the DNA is TGCGCCAGCAGCCCAGAGATCAGGACCTACGAGCAGTACTTC.

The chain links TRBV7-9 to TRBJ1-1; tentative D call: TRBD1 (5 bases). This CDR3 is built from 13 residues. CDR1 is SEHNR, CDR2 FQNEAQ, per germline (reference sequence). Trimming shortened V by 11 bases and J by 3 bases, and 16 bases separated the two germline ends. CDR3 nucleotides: TGTGCCGGTGGGAAGGGGAGGGACACTGAAGCTTTCTTT. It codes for CAGGKGRDTEAFF.

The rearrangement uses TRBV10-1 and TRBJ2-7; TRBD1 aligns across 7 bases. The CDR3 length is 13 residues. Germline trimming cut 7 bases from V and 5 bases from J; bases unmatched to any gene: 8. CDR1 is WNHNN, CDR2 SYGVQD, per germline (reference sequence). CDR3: CASTPGQIHEQYF. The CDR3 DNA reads TGCGCCAGCACCCCGGGACAGATCCACGAGCAGTACTTC.

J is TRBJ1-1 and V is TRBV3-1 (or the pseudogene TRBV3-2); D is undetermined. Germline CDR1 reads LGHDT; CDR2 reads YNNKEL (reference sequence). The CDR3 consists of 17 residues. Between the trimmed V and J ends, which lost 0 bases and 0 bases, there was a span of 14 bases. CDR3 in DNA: TGTGCCAGCAGCCAAGAGCGGAAGAGGTACATGAACACTGAAGCTTTCTTT. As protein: CASSQERKRYMNTEAFF.

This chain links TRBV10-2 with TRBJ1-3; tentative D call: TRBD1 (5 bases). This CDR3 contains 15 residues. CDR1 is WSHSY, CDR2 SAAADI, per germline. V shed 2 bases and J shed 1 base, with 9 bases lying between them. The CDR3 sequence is CASSEGDYSGNTIYF. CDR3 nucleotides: TGCGCCAGCAGTGAGGGGGACTATTCTGGAAACACCATATATTTT.

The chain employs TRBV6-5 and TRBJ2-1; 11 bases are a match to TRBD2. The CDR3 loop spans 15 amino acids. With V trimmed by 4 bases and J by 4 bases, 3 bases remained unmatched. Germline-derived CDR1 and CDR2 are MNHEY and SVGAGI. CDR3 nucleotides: TGTGCCAGCAGTTCGCTAGCGGGGGGATACAATGAGCAGTTCTTC. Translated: CASSSLAGGYNEQFF.

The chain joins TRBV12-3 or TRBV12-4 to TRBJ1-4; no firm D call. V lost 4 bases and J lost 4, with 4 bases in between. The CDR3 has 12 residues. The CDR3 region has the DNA TGTGCCAGCAGTTCAGATAATGAAAAACTGTTTTTT. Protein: CASSSDNEKLFF.

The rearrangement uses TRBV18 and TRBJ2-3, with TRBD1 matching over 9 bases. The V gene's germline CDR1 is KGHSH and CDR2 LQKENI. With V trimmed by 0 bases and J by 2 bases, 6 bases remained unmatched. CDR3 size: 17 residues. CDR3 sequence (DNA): TGTGCCAGCTCACCACCGTACAGGGGGCGATTCACAGATACGCAGTATTTT. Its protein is CASSPPYRGRFTDTQYF.

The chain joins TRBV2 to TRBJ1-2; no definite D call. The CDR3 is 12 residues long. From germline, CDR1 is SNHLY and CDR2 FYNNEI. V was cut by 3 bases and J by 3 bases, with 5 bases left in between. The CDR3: CASSERDYGYTF. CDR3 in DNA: TGTGCCAGCAGTGAGAGGGACTATGGCTACACCTTC.

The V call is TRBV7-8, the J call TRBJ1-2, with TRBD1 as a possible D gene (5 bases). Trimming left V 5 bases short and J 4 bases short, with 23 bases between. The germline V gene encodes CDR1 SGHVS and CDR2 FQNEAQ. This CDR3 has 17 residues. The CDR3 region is CASSVLTRPGVGYGYTF. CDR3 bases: TGTGCCAGCAGCGTACTAACCCGCCCGGGGGTCGGCTATGGCTACACCTTC.

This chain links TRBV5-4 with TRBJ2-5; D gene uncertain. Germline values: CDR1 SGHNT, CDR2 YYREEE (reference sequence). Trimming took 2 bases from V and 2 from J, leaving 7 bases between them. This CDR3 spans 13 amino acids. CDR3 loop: CASSFTGQETQYF. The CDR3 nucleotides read TGTGCCAGCAGCTTTACGGGTCAAGAGACCCAGTACTTC.

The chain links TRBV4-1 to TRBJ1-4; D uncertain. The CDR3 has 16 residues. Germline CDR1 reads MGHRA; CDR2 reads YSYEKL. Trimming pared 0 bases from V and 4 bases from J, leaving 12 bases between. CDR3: CASSQDSGAGNEKLFF. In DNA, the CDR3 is TGCGCCAGCAGCCAAGATAGTGGAGCCGGTAATGAAAAACTGTTTTTT.

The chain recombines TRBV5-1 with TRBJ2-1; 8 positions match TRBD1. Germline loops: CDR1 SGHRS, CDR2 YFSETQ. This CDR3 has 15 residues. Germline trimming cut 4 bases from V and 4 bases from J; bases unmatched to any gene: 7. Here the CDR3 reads CASSRDRRVYNEQFF. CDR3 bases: TGCGCCAGCAGCCGGGACAGGAGGGTTTACAATGAGCAGTTCTTC. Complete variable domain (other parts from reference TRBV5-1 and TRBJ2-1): KAGVTQTPRYLIKTRGQQVTLSCSPISGHRSVSWYQQTPGQGLQFLFEYFSETQRNKGNFPGRFSGRQFSNSRSEMNVSTLELGDSALYLCASSRDRRVYNEQFFGPGTRLTVL.

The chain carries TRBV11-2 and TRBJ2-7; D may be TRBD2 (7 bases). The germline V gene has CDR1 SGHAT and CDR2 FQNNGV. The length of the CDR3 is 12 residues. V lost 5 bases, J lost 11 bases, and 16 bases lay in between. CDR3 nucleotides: TGTGCCAGCAGCCAGTCGGGGGGCCCTGAGTACTTC. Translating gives CASSQSGGPEYF. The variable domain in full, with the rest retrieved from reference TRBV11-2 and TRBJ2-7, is EAGVAQSPRYKIIEKRQSVAFWCNPISGHATLYWYQQILGQGPKLLIQFQNNGVVDDSQLPKDRFSAERLKGVDSTLKIQPAKLEDSAVYLCASSQSGGPEYFGPGTRLTVT.

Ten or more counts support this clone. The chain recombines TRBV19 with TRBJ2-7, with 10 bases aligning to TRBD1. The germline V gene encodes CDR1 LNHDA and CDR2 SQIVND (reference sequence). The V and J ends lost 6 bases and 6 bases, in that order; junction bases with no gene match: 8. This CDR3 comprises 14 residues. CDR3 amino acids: CASRKDRGPSEQYF. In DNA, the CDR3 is TGTGCCAGTAGGAAAGACAGGGGGCCTTCCGAGCAGTACTTC.

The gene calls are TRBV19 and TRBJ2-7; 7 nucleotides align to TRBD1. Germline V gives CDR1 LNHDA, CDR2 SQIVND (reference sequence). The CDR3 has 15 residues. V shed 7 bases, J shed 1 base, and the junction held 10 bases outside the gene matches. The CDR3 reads CASKERQGLSYEQYF. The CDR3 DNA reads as TGTGCCAGTAAAGAAAGACAGGGCCTATCCTACGAGCAGTACTTC.

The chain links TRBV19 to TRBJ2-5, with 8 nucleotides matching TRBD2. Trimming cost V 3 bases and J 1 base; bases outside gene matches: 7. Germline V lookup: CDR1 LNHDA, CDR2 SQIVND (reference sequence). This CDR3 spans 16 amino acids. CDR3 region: CASSIMGGGTQETQYF. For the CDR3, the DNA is TGTGCCAGTAGTATTATGGGCGGGGGGACCCAAGAGACCCAGTACTTC.

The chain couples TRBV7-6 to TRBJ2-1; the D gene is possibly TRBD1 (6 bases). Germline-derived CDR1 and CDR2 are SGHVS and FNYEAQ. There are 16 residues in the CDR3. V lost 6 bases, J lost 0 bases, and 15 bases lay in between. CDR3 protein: CASSRTGHSSYNEQFF. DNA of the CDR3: TGTGCCAGCAGTCGAACAGGGCATAGCTCCTACAATGAGCAGTTCTTC.

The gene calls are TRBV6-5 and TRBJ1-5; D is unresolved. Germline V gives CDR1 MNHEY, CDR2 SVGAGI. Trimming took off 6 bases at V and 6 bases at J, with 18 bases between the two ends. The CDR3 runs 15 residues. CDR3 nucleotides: TGTGCCAGCAGCCTCGACGGGGTTGGGAGTCAGCCCCAGCATTTT. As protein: CASSLDGVGSQPQHF.

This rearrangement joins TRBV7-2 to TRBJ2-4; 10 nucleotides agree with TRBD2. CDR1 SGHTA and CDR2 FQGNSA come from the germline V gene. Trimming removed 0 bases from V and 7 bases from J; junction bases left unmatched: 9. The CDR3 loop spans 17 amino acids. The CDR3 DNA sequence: TGTGCCAGCAGCTTAGCCGTGAGGGCTAGCGGGAGTAACATTCAGTACTTC. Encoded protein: CASSLAVRASGSNIQYF.